The next 4 T cell receptor beta chains were all read from a single sample in a study of human T cells and chemical hapten exposure. TCRdb re-called the RACE reads through MiXCR, storing one row per CDR3 protein. The repertoire holds approximately 260,000 distinct CDR3 sequences, with approximately 7.5% as singletons. As for time point: pre-sensitization, week 0. Treatment here: therapeutic diphenylcyclopropenone sensitization with weekly scalp DPC. Sequences were derived from whole blood, sampled in connection with sensitization to the hapten diphenylcyclopropenone (DPC). These receptors originate from a man between 18 and 29 years old with alopecia areata. Some clones in this sample may be carry-over from other donors' samples.

This clonotype showed up just a few times. The genes are TRBV20-1 and TRBJ1-2, with TRBD1 identical over 7 bases. CDR1 DFQATT and CDR2 SNEGSKA come from the germline V gene (reference sequence). V gave up 7 bases and J gave up 8 bases; unmatched junction bases: 19. This CDR3 is 15 amino acids long. This CDR3 is CSVGTPGQTLWGYTF. In DNA form, the CDR3 reads TGCAGTGTGGGAACACCGGGACAGACCCTCTGGGGCTACACCTTC.

This clonotype was found a few times. This chain uses TRBV7-8 with TRBJ1-2; D gene unclear. The V end was cut by 2 bases, the J end by 0 bases, with 10 bases between. Germline V gene lookup returns CDR1 SGHVS and CDR2 FQNEAQ. The CDR3 sequence is 15 residues long. CDR3 nucleotide sequence: TGTGCCAGCAGCTTATGGGGAAATTCTAACTATGGCTACACCTTC. Its translation is CASSLWGNSNYGYTF. Together with reference TRBV7-8 and TRBJ1-2, the CDR3 gives the full variable domain: GAGVSQSPRYKVAKRGQDVALRCDPISGHVSLFWYQQALGQGPEFLTYFQNEAQLDKSGLPSDRFFAERPEGSVSTLKIQRTQQEDSAVYLCASSLWGNSNYGYTFGSGTRLTVV.

In its sample, this clonotype was seen many times. The chain is built from TRBV6-2 or TRBV6-3 and TRBJ2-2; D ambiguous. V lost 5 bases and J 1 base, leaving 5 bases between the germline ends. CDR3 length equals 13 residues. Germline-derived CDR1 and CDR2 are MNHEY and SVGEGT. The CDR3 DNA reads as TGTGCCAGCAGTACCGGGAACACCGGGGAGCTGTTTTTT. The encoded protein is CASSTGNTGELFF.

The V and J genes are TRBV4-1 and TRBJ2-6; D may be TRBD1 or TRBD2 (5 bases each). There are 17 residues in the CDR3. Germline-derived CDR1 and CDR2 are MGHRA and YSYEKL. The V end lost 1 base, the J end lost 0 bases, and 10 bases lay between the germline ends. In DNA form, the CDR3 reads TGCGCCAGCAGCCAAGTGGGACGGGGCTCTGGGGCCAACGTCCTGACTTTC. Translation: CASSQVGRGSGANVLTF.